This T cell receptor beta chain was identified during a study of shared clonotypes between healthy human individuals. Study context: Each donor's CD4 naive and CD4 memory cells filled three plates apiece, CD8 naive two, and CD8 memory one. Points from the study as a whole: Clonotypes which were not shared had lower generation probabilities than clonotypes that all four donors shared. Several donors shared around 5% of their naive CD4 clonotypes.

To note about this clone: The target antigen is unknown.

Replicate PCRs run on sorted subsets employed approximately 180 ng DNA, 25,000 to 35,000 T cell genomes. Sequencing was performed with immunoSEQ multiplex PCR; in TCRdb, only in-frame clones are kept and a portion is missing. The table has about 1.5 million clones, 95% to 99% seen once. The length of the CDR3 is 15 residues. Between the trimmed V and J ends, which lost 0 bases and 0 bases, there was a span of 6 bases. Germline CDR1 and CDR2: MNHEY and SVGAGI. The clonotype originates from a man in his thirties or forties in good health. Sequenced: naive CD4+ T cells sorted from blood. Subset noted: CD45RA+ positively selected. V gene TRBV6-5 combines with J gene TRBJ1-3; D call uncertain. DNA of the CDR3: TGTGCCAGCAGTTACTCGTTGCGCTCTGGAAACACCATATATTTT. Translation gives CASSYSLRSGNTIYF.